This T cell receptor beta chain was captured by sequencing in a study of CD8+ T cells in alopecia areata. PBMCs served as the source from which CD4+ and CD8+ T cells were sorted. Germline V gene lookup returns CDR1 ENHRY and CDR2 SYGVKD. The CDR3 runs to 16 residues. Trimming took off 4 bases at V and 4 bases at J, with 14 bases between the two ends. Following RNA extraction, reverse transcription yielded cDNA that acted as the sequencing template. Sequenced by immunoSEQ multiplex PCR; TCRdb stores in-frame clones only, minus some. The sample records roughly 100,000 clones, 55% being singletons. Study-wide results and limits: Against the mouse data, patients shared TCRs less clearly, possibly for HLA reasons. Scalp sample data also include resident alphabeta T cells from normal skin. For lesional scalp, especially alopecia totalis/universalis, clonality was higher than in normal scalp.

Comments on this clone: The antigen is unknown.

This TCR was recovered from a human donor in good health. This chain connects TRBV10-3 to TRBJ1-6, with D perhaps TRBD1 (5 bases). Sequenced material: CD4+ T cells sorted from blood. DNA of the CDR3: TGTGCCATCAGTGTGACAGCTCCGGCTTATAATTCACCCCTCCACTTT. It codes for CAISVTAPAYNSPLHF.